This TCR beta chain was identified in a study of blood T cell repertoires in COVID-19. Profiled with immunoSEQ multiplex PCR; TCRdb holds only in-frame clones, not every one. The sample has 300,000 or so clones, about 89% seen once; the top ten hold 6.4%. The trim removed 1 base at V and 5 bases at J, leaving 8 bases unmatched. Per the germline V gene, CDR1 is MGHRA and CDR2 is YSYEKL. CDR3 length: 18 residues. The receptor's source is a man younger than 35 who had recovered from COVID-19. The sequenced material came from peripheral blood. V and J are TRBV4-1 and TRBJ2-2; 12 positions match TRBD1. CDR3 in DNA: TGCGCCAGCAGCCAAGCCGTCGGGGGACAGGGGGCGACCGGGGAGCTGTTTTTT. It codes for CASSQAVGGQGATGELFF.